A single sample is the source of the 5 T cell receptor beta chains below, sequenced in a study of cytomegalovirus exposure and HLA in healthy donors. This PCR relied on a set of 60 Vbeta primers and 13 Jbeta primers. Clones were sequenced by immunoSEQ multiplex PCR, and TCRdb holds only the in-frame ones, with some missing. The sample includes about 190,000 clones, roughly 80% seen only once; the top ten take 6.3%. The sequencing input was PBMCs. Every receptor here comes from a man aged 40-49 years in good health and CMV-seropositive.

About this clone: The junction differs from germline at one of its ends, possibly a read error. The same CDR3 can be traced to other DNA sequences in this sample. For the CDR3, the DNA is TGTGCTAGCAGCTCTAGCGGGGGAGAGACCCAGTACTTC. This codes for CASSSSGGETQYF. V is TRBV7-7 and J is TRBJ2-5; 10 bases align to TRBD2. Germline CDR1 reads SSHAT; CDR2 reads FNYEAQ (reference sequence). This CDR3 has 13 amino acids.

J is TRBJ2-1 and V is TRBV6-1; TRBD2 matches at 10 bases. Germline CDR1 is MNHNS and CDR2 is SASEGT. CDR3 size: 15 residues. With 4 bases clipped from V and 7 bases from J, the junction kept 7 bases outside the gene matches. The CDR3 DNA reads TGTGCCAGCAGTGTTGAGACTAGCGGGTGGAATGAGCAGTTCTTC. The encoded protein is CASSVETSGWNEQFF.

This clone was found a few times. The chain is built from TRBV4-3 and TRBJ1-5; tentative D call: TRBD1 (5 bases). Germline-derived CDR1 and CDR2 are LGHNA and YSLEER. V was cut by 0 bases and J by 2 bases, with 8 bases left in between. This CDR3 comprises 15 residues. CDR3 in DNA: TGCGCCAGCAGCCAAGATGGGGCAGGCAATCAGCCCCAGCATTTT. Translation gives CASSQDGAGNQPQHF.

The rearrangement links TRBV5-4 to TRBJ2-3, with 15 bases identical to TRBD2. The germline V gene has CDR1 SGHNT and CDR2 YYREEE (reference sequence). V lost 4 bases, J lost 11 bases, and 17 bases stayed unmatched. The CDR3 extends over 18 amino acids. The CDR3 coding sequence is TGTGCCAGCAGCCCACGAGGTACCGGACTAGCGGGGGGGCCAAAGCAGTATTTT. Its protein is CASSPRGTGLAGGPKQYF.

This chain links TRBV5-4 with TRBJ2-5; possible D gene TRBD2, 5 bases. V gave up 6 bases and J gave up 2 bases, with 11 bases separating them. Germline V gene lookup returns CDR1 SGHNT and CDR2 YYREEE (reference sequence). CDR3 length equals 13 residues. The CDR3 is CASTRRQQETQYF. CDR3 DNA: TGTGCCAGCACTCGGAGGCAACAAGAGACCCAGTACTTC.